These 24 T cell receptor beta chains came from one sample sequenced in a study of blood T cell repertoires in COVID-19. Measured with immunoSEQ multiplex PCR; TCRdb has only the in-frame clones, and not every one. Of just over 250,000 clones listed, around four fifths are singletons. The specimen was PBMCs or T cells enriched from blood (not recorded which). The receptors derive from a man aged 25 to 45 with acute COVID-19.

This clone was seen just once. J is TRBJ2-7 and V is TRBV21-1; TRBD2 reflects the table's D call only, with no check against the DNA. TRBV21-1 is described as a pseudogene. The CDR3 is made up of 16 amino acids. The CDR3 loop reads CASSNPVAREDYEQYV. CDR3 bases: TGTGCCAGCAGCAATCCGGTGGCAAGGGAGGACTACGAGCAGTACGTC.

The genes are TRBV11-3 and TRBJ2-1, with a possible D match to TRBD1 (6 bases). CDR1 is SGHNT, CDR2 YENEEA, per germline. Trimming cost V 4 bases and J 9 bases, with 10 bases left between them. The CDR3 covers 12 residues. CDR3 amino acids: CASSSQGFEQFF. The CDR3 coding sequence is TGTGCCAGCAGCTCACAGGGATTTGAGCAGTTCTTC. The whole variable domain, remainder taken from reference TRBV11-3 and TRBJ2-1, is EAGVVQSPRYKIIEKKQPVAFWCNPISGHNTLYWYLQNLGQGPELLIRYENEEAVDDSQLPKDRFSAERLKGVDSTLKIQPAELGDSAVYLCASSSQGFEQFFGPGTRLTVL.

The chain couples TRBV4-1 to TRBJ1-3; unclear D gene. CDR1 is MGHRA and CDR2 is YSYEKL in the germline V gene. V was cut by 1 base and J by 2 bases, with 12 bases left in between. The CDR3 covers 16 residues. CDR3 loop: CASSQANHPPGNTIYF. The CDR3 DNA is TGCGCCAGCAGCCAAGCTAACCACCCCCCTGGAAACACCATATATTTT.

The chain combines TRBV19 with TRBJ2-1, with TRBD1 matching over 9 bases. The germline gives CDR1 LNHDA, CDR2 SQIVND (reference sequence). Trimming took 5 bases from V and 7 from J; bases not matched to a gene: 9. CDR3 size: 15 residues. This CDR3 reads CASSRTGGLTNEQFF. The CDR3 DNA reads TGTGCCAGTAGTCGCACAGGGGGCTTAACGAATGAGCAGTTCTTC.

The chain links TRBV6-4 to TRBJ2-3; possibly TRBD2 for D (5 bases). The CDR3 contains 15 residues. Trimming removed 5 bases from V and 1 base from J, with 13 bases in between. Germline V lookup: CDR1 MRHNA, CDR2 SNTAGT. CDR3 in DNA: TGTGCCAGCAGTTTATCCTCCGGGGGCACAGATACGCAGTATTTT. Translation: CASSLSSGGTDTQYF.

The chain is built from TRBV5-1 and TRBJ2-6; maybe TRBD1 (6 bases). Trimming removed 2 bases at V and 2 bases at J, with 11 bases between. This CDR3 region has 16 residues. Germline V gene data show CDR1 as SGHRS and CDR2 as YFSETQ. The CDR3 DNA follows: TGCGCCAGCAGCTTAACTACAGGGACTGGGGCCAACGTCCTGACTTTC. Its protein product is CASSLTTGTGANVLTF.

The chain employs TRBV19 and TRBJ2-5; TRBD1 matches at 9 bases. The junction had 8 bases not matched to a gene; V was cut back by 1 base and J by 5 bases. This CDR3 region has 16 residues. CDR1 and CDR2 from the germline V gene are LNHDA and SQIVND (reference sequence). CDR3 in amino acids: CASSIAGTGIGETQYF. The CDR3 DNA sequence: TGTGCCAGTAGTATAGCGGGGACAGGGATCGGGGAGACCCAGTACTTC.

The chain links TRBV12-3 or TRBV12-4 to TRBJ2-7; 7 bases match TRBD1. There are 13 residues in the CDR3. With 5 bases clipped from V and 5 bases from J, the junction kept 6 bases outside the gene matches. CDR3 sequence: CASSPQGVNEQYV. The CDR3 coding sequence is TGTGCCAGCAGTCCCCAGGGGGTGAACGAGCAGTACGTC.

This clone has more than one count but fewer than ten. V is TRBV28 and J is TRBJ2-3, with a tentative D call TRBD1 (5 bases). V lost 5 bases and J 0 bases, leaving 12 bases between the germline ends. The CDR3 is made up of 15 amino acids. Germline lookup yields CDR1 MDHEN and CDR2 SYDVKM. The CDR3 region has the DNA TGTGCCAGCAGTCATGGGGCAGGGAGCACAGATACGCAGTATTTT. It codes for CASSHGAGSTDTQYF.

This chain uses TRBV11-3 with TRBJ2-7; possibly TRBD2 for D (6 bases). The CDR3 extends over 13 amino acids. Germline V gives CDR1 SGHNT, CDR2 YENEEA. V dropped 2 bases and J dropped 6 bases, with 11 bases sitting between them. CDR3 DNA sequence: TGTGCCAGCAGCTTATGGGAGGCGGGCGAGCAGTACGTC. Protein sequence: CASSLWEAGEQYV.

This clone appeared a few times. The V call is TRBV5-1, the J call TRBJ2-3; possibly TRBD2 for D (5 bases). Between the trimmed V and J ends, which lost 6 bases and 1 base, there was a span of 15 bases. The CDR3 consists of 15 residues. Germline loops: CDR1 SGHRS, CDR2 YFSETQ. The CDR3 bases are TGCGCCAGCACCCCTGAGGAGGTTCGCACAGATACGCAGTATTTT. It is translated as CASTPEEVRTDTQYF. Supplemented by reference TRBV5-1 and TRBJ2-3, the full variable domain reads KAGVTQTPRYLIKTRGQQVTLSCSPISGHRSVSWYQQTPGQGLQFLFEYFSETQRNKGNFPGRFSGRQFSNSRSEMNVSTLELGDSALYLCASTPEEVRTDTQYFGPGTRLTVL.

About this clone: This sample also contains other DNA sequences that code for the same CDR3. The genes are TRBV6-4 and TRBJ1-1; D ambiguous. This CDR3 has 13 amino acids. Trimming pared 0 bases from V and 4 bases from J, leaving 6 bases between. Germline V CDR1 and CDR2: MRHNA, SNTAGT. In DNA, the CDR3 is TGTGCCAGCAGTGACTCAGCTAGCACTGAAGCTTTCTTT. Its translation is CASSDSASTEAFF.

The chain uses TRBV13 and TRBJ1-2; 12 positions match TRBD1. Germline CDR1 is PRHDT and CDR2 is FYEKMQ (reference sequence). This CDR3 spans 14 amino acids. V trimming: 5 bases; J trimming: 8 bases; junction bases outside the gene matches: 6. CDR3 in amino acids: CASSTGTGGGGYTF. The CDR3 nucleotides read TGTGCCAGCAGCACCGGGACAGGGGGCGGGGGCTACACCTTC.

The rearrangement uses TRBV28 and TRBJ1-6, with 9 bases lining up with TRBD1. Germline CDR1 is MDHEN and CDR2 is SYDVKM. Trimming at V came to 8 bases and at J to 10 bases, leaving 9 bases not matched to a gene. The CDR3 loop spans 14 amino acids. The CDR3 protein is CASHHRTGDSPLHF. The CDR3 DNA is TGTGCCAGCCACCACCGGACAGGGGACTCACCCCTCCACTTT.

This clone was counted a single time. The V gene is TRBV5-5, the J gene TRBJ1-6; possibly TRBD1 for D (6 bases). Trimming took off 3 bases at V and 7 bases at J, with 11 bases between the two ends. In germline, CDR1 is SGHKS, CDR2 YYEKEE (reference sequence). The CDR3 is 14 amino acids. The chain's CDR3 is CASSSDSLNSPLHF. The CDR3 DNA is TGTGCCAGCAGCTCGGACAGCCTGAATTCACCCCTCCACTTT.

This clone was seen a single time. The chain carries TRBV30 and TRBJ1-2, with D hard to call. CDR3 length: 13 amino acids. Trimming cost V 0 bases and J 4 bases, with 9 bases left between them. Germline assignment: CDR1 GTSNPN and CDR2 SVGIG (reference sequence). CDR3 DNA: TGTGCCTGGAGTGTACTACGAGGCTATGGCTACACCTTC. As protein: CAWSVLRGYGYTF.

This chain joins TRBV4-2 and TRBJ1-1; maybe TRBD1 (5 bases). The CDR3 sequence is 13 residues long. Germline CDR1 LGHNA, CDR2 YNFKEQ. V dropped 0 bases and J dropped 12 bases, with 14 bases sitting between them. DNA of the CDR3: TGTGCCAGCAGCCAAGATCGCGGGACGGGTACTTTCTTT. Protein sequence: CASSQDRGTGTFF.

The chain joins TRBV18 to TRBJ2-1; 7 bases align to TRBD2. With V trimmed by 0 bases and J by 2 bases, 4 bases remained unmatched. Germline loops: CDR1 KGHSH, CDR2 LQKENI. This CDR3 comprises 16 residues. The CDR3 coding sequence is TGTGCCAGCTCACCACCGAGAGGGAGGGCCTACAATGAGCAGTTCTTC. This codes for CASSPPRGRAYNEQFF.

This clone came up a few times. CDR3 loop: CASNGGRGFYGYTF. The CDR3 DNA reads TGTGCCAGCAACGGCGGCAGGGGGTTTTATGGCTACACCTTC. The V and J genes are TRBV6-5 and TRBJ1-2; 7 nucleotides align to TRBD1. The CDR3 is 14 amino acids. V lost 7 bases to trimming and J lost 5 bases; unmatched junction nucleotides: 10. CDR1 and CDR2 (germline): MNHEY, SVGAGI.

The chain links TRBV18 to TRBJ1-2; TRBD1 aligns across 10 bases. V trimming: 3 bases; J trimming: 4 bases; junction bases outside the gene matches: 8. This CDR3 is 16 amino acids long. Per germline, CDR1 KGHSH and CDR2 LQKENI. The CDR3, as DNA: TGTGCCAGCTCACCGGGGACAGGGGATCTGGGCTATGGCTACACCTTC. Translating gives CASSPGTGDLGYGYTF.

The table lists this clone with a few counts. The V and J genes are TRBV5-1 and TRBJ2-2; the D is unclear. CDR1 SGHRS and CDR2 YFSETQ come from the germline V gene. This CDR3 is built from 14 residues. Between the trimmed V and J ends, which lost 4 bases and 5 bases, there was a span of 12 bases. DNA for the CDR3: TGCGCCAGCAGCGAAGATGGGCCAACCGGGGAGCTGTTTTTT. Translation gives CASSEDGPTGELFF.

This chain links TRBV28 with TRBJ1-1; TRBD1 matches 10 bases. With V trimmed by 5 bases and J by 6 bases, 3 bases remained unmatched. The germline V gene encodes CDR1 MDHEN and CDR2 SYDVKM. The CDR3 extends over 13 amino acids. In nucleotides, the CDR3 is TGTGCCAGCAGTCGGGACAGGGGCTCTGAAGCTTTCTTT. It codes for CASSRDRGSEAFF.

This rearrangement joins TRBV18 to TRBJ2-1; TRBD1 matches 7 bases. The CDR3 consists of 16 residues. Germline CDR1 reads KGHSH; CDR2 reads LQKENI. The J segment lost 0 bases and the V segment lost 4 bases, leaving 6 bases of the junction unmatched. The CDR3 here is CASSRGTVSSYNEQFF. The CDR3 bases are TGTGCCAGCTCACGTGGGACAGTGAGCTCCTACAATGAGCAGTTCTTC.

The chain is built from TRBV28 and TRBJ1-2; tentative D call: TRBD1 (6 bases). Germline V gene sequence: CDR1 MDHEN, CDR2 SYDVKM. CDR3 length: 12 residues. With 4 bases removed from V and 6 bases from J, the gap between germline ends came to 9 bases. DNA for the CDR3: TGTGCCAGCAGTTCAGAGGGGGATGGCTACACCTTC. Translating gives CASSSEGDGYTF.